A selection of T cell receptor beta chains follows, all from one sample in a study of T cell responses to AZD1222 COVID-19 vaccine. Libraries were prepared by immunoSEQ multiplex PCR; TCRdb keeps only in-frame clonotypes and omits some of them. The data contain around 130,000 clones, more than 85% of them seen just once; the ten biggest clones take up about 1.9%. Sequenced material: peripheral blood, taken 28 days after the second AZD1222 dose. These receptors were collected from an adult who received the AZD1222 COVID-19 vaccine. Each CDR3 is given with its conserved first and last residue. Fields, in order: CDR3 protein, CDR3 DNA, clone size, D gene, V gene, J gene. A D gene is named only where the DNA matches it firmly. The size of a clone is reported for some rows only, either as once, few or many, or as a class for expanded clones.

CDR3: CASSQRGGVEQFF
DNA: TGTGCCAGCAGCCAAAGGGGAGGGGTCGAGCAGTTCTTC
size: -
D: TRBD2
V: TRBV6-5
J: TRBJ2-1

CDR3: CASSQGPGGHYEQYF
DNA: TGTGCCAGCAGCCAAGGCCCAGGGGGTCACTACGAGCAGTACTTC
size: -
D: TRBD1
V: TRBV3-1/TRBV3-2
J: TRBJ2-7

CDR3: CASSSVASGYGYTF
DNA: TGTGCCAGCAGTTCGGTCGCCTCGGGATATGGCTACACCTTC
size: -
D: -
V: TRBV27
J: TRBJ1-2

CDR3: CASSVEAGSNNSPLHF
DNA: TGTGCCAGCAGTGTAGAGGCAGGCTCAAATAATTCACCCCTCCACTTT
size: few
D: -
V: TRBV2
J: TRBJ1-6

CDR3: CASSLGQGRNTIYF
DNA: TGTGCCAGTAGCCTAGGACAGGGGAGAAACACCATATATTTT
size: few
D: TRBD1
V: TRBV19
J: TRBJ1-3

CDR3: CALRSLVTDTQYF
DNA: TGTGCCCTCAGGTCGTTAGTCACAGATACGCAGTATTTT
size: -
D: -
V: TRBV6-5
J: TRBJ2-3

CDR3: CASSRGRGAFF
DNA: TGTGCCAGCAGCAGGGGGCGGGGTGCTTTCTTT
size: -
D: TRBD1
V: TRBV6-6
J: TRBJ1-1

CDR3: CASGLALPLGTGPKRPQHF
DNA: TGTGCTAGTGGTTTGGCCTTACCACTTGGGACAGGACCTAAGCGGCCCCAGCATTTT
size: -
D: TRBD1
V: TRBV12-5
J: TRBJ1-5

CDR3: CASSLGGLGRSPLHF
DNA: TGCGCCAGCAGCTTGGGAGGGTTGGGAAGATCACCCCTCCACTTT
size: -
D: -
V: TRBV5-1
J: TRBJ1-6

CDR3: CASSILPGTGGDTQYF
DNA: TGTGCCAGCAGCATCTTACCCGGGACAGGGGGAGATACGCAGTATTTT
size: -
D: TRBD1
V: TRBV27
J: TRBJ2-3

CDR3: CASSYSGDYNEQFF
DNA: TGTGCCAGCAGTTACTCGGGGGATTACAATGAGCAGTTCTTC
size: -
D: -
V: TRBV6-6
J: TRBJ2-1

CDR3: CASLSYGRTSGNTIYF
DNA: TGTGCCAGCTTGTCTTATGGCAGGACGTCTGGAAACACCATATATTTT
size: -
D: -
V: TRBV5-6
J: TRBJ1-3

CDR3: CASSVGAGPSTDTQYF
DNA: TGTGCCAGCAGCGTAGGGGCAGGTCCCAGCACAGATACGCAGTATTTT
size: -
D: -
V: TRBV9
J: TRBJ2-3

CDR3: CASSALGGSNQPQHF
DNA: TGTGCCAGCAGTGCGCTCGGGGGGAGCAATCAGCCCCAGCATTTT
size: -
D: -
V: TRBV6-4
J: TRBJ1-5

CDR3: CASSPGTGDGYTF
DNA: TGTGCCAGCAGCCCCGGGACAGGGGATGGCTACACCTTC
size: -
D: TRBD1
V: TRBV6-2/TRBV6-3
J: TRBJ1-2

CDR3: CASSGENTEAFF
DNA: TGTGCCAGCAGCGGGGAAAACACTGAAGCTTTCTTT
size: -
D: -
V: TRBV12-3/TRBV12-4
J: TRBJ1-1

CDR3: CASSQGNRVANEKLFF
DNA: TGCGCCAGCAGCCAAGGGAACAGGGTAGCTAATGAAAAACTGTTTTTT
size: -
D: -
V: TRBV4-1
J: TRBJ1-4

CDR3: CASSPQGGPTAFGYTF
DNA: TGTGCCAGCAGCCCTCAGGGGGGCCCCACGGCCTTCGGCTACACCTTC
size: -
D: TRBD1
V: TRBV7-3
J: TRBJ1-2

CDR3: CASSSARFYGYTF
DNA: TGTGCCAGCAGTTCAGCCCGGTTCTATGGCTACACCTTC
size: once
D: -
V: TRBV3-1/TRBV3-2
J: TRBJ1-2

CDR3: CASSHATLRDRGSVTDTQYF
DNA: TGCGCCAGCAGCCATGCCACTCTCCGGGACAGGGGGAGTGTGACAGATACGCAGTATTTT
size: -
D: TRBD1
V: TRBV4-1
J: TRBJ2-3

CDR3: CASSIGTANYEQYF
DNA: TGTGCCAGTAGTATAGGGACTGCTAACTACGAGCAGTACTTC
size: -
D: -
V: TRBV19
J: TRBJ2-7

CDR3: CASSQGVSTDTQYF
DNA: TGCGCCAGCAGCCAAGGCGTTAGCACAGATACGCAGTATTTT
size: -
D: -
V: TRBV4-1
J: TRBJ2-3

CDR3: CASWWDRNTEAFF
DNA: TGTGCCAGCTGGTGGGACAGGAACACTGAAGCTTTCTTT
size: -
D: TRBD1
V: TRBV2
J: TRBJ1-1

CDR3: CAGRLAGEVGEQYF
DNA: TGTGCCGGGAGACTAGCGGGGGAAGTTGGCGAGCAGTACTTC
size: once
D: TRBD2
V: TRBV2
J: TRBJ2-7

CDR3: CATSDSALGTYGYTF
DNA: TGTGCCACCAGTGATTCCGCGCTGGGGACCTATGGCTACACCTTC
size: -
D: -
V: TRBV24-1
J: TRBJ1-2

CDR3: CASSRWRDSSNSPLHF
DNA: TGTGCCAGCAGTCGGTGGCGGGACAGTTCAAATTCACCCCTCCACTTT
size: -
D: TRBD1
V: TRBV6-6
J: TRBJ1-6

CDR3: CASSRDPDTQYF
DNA: TGTGCCAGCAGCCGGGACCCAGATACGCAGTATTTT
size: few
D: -
V: TRBV11-2
J: TRBJ2-3

CDR3: CASSLTSDHEQYF
DNA: TGTGCCAGCAGCTTAACCTCCGACCACGAGCAGTACTTC
size: -
D: -
V: TRBV7-9
J: TRBJ2-7

CDR3: CASSIDGAGGQEAFF
DNA: TGTGCCAGTAGTATAGATGGGGCAGGGGGGCAAGAAGCTTTCTTT
size: -
D: TRBD1
V: TRBV19
J: TRBJ1-1

CDR3: CASSDGILGSLYGYTF
DNA: TGCGCCAGCAGCGACGGAATTCTGGGGTCCCTCTATGGCTACACCTTC
size: -
D: -
V: TRBV4-1
J: TRBJ1-2

CDR3: CASSSTRDNQPQHF
DNA: TGTGCCAGCAGCTCAACTCGGGATAATCAGCCCCAGCATTTT
size: -
D: -
V: TRBV7-9
J: TRBJ1-5

CDR3: CASSLSPDQPQHF
DNA: TGTGCCAGCAGTTTATCCCCAGATCAGCCCCAGCATTTT
size: -
D: -
V: TRBV12-3/TRBV12-4
J: TRBJ1-5

CDR3: CASRVTSGNTIYF
DNA: TGTGCCAGCAGAGTAACCTCTGGAAACACCATATATTTT
size: -
D: -
V: TRBV14
J: TRBJ1-3

CDR3: CATWTSLWVVF
DNA: TGTGCCACTTGGACTAGTTTGTGGGTCGTCTTC
size: -
D: TRBD2
V: TRBV30
J: TRBJ2-1

CDR3: CASSIGGSGTGELFF
DNA: TGTGCCAGTAGTATAGGGGGGAGCGGCACCGGGGAGCTGTTTTTT
size: -
D: -
V: TRBV19
J: TRBJ2-2

CDR3: CASRDGGLDEKLFF
DNA: TGTGCCAGCAGGGACGGGGGGCTGGATGAAAAACTGTTTTTT
size: -
D: -
V: TRBV6-5
J: TRBJ1-4

CDR3: CASSPGQGLKAFF
DNA: TGTGCCAGCAGCCCGGGACAGGGGTTGAAAGCTTTCTTT
size: -
D: TRBD1
V: TRBV7-3
J: TRBJ1-1

CDR3: CASSLGLTNTEAFF
DNA: TGTGCCAGCAGTTTAGGACTGACGAACACTGAAGCTTTCTTT
size: -
D: -
V: TRBV27
J: TRBJ1-1

CDR3: CASSELVKGTGELFF
DNA: TGTGCCAGCAGTGAACTGGTGAAGGGCACCGGGGAGCTGTTTTTT
size: -
D: -
V: TRBV2
J: TRBJ2-2

CDR3: CASSLKGRGKFF
DNA: TGTGCCAGCAGTTTAAAAGGTCGGGGGAAGTTCTTC
size: -
D: -
V: TRBV12-3/TRBV12-4
J: TRBJ2-1